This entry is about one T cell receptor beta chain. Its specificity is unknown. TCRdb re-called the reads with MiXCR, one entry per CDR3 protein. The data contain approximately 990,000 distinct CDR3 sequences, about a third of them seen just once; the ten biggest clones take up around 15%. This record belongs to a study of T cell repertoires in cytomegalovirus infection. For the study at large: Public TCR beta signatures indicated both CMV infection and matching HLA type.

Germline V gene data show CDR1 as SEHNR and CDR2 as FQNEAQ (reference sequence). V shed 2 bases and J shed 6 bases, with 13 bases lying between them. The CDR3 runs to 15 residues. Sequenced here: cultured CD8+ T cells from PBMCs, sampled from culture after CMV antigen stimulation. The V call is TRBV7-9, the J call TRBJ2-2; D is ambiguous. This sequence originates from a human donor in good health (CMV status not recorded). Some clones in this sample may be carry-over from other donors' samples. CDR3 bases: TGTGCCAGCAGCTTAAATCCCCAGGTTTCCGGGGAGCTGTTTTTT. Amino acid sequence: CASSLNPQVSGELFF.